Included here is one TCR beta chain sequence, with context. Positive CCR7 selection of CD45RO-negative cells yielded the naive CD8 cells, and terminally differentiated effector memory CD45RA+ cells were excluded. This specimen comes from a study of shared clonotypes between healthy human individuals. Study-level information: Every donor yielded three CD4 naive, three CD4 memory, two CD8 naive and one CD8 memory plate.

Per germline, CDR1 MDHEN and CDR2 SYDVKM. The CDR3 contains 15 residues. V dropped 5 bases and J dropped 2; count of bases not matched to a gene: 4. Method: immunoSEQ multiplex PCR; TCRdb's copy keeps in-frame clones and lacks some. The table records nearly 2 million clones, approximately 94% of them present only once. This TCR came from a man aged 18 to 29 in good health. Sequencing input: naive CD8+ T cells sorted from blood. The chain recombines TRBV28 with TRBJ2-7, with 12 bases fitting TRBD1. CDR3 nucleotide sequence: TGTGCCAGCAGTGCCCGGGACAGGGGGCCCTACGAGCAGTACTTC. Amino acid sequence: CASSARDRGPYEQYF.